These 17 T cell receptor beta chains originate from one sample sequenced in a study of circulating and synovial CD4+ cells in juvenile arthritis. This table comes from immunoSEQ multiplex PCR, and its TCRdb copy is limited to in-frame clones, with some not included. Of over 30,000 clones listed, around 95% are singletons. The sequencing sample was made of CD4+ T cells from blood. These receptors originate from a human donor with juvenile idiopathic arthritis.

The chain links TRBV10-3 to TRBJ2-6; D is possibly TRBD1 (5 bases). The CDR3 is 17 residues long. CDR1 and CDR2 from the germline V gene are ENHRY and SYGVKD. Trimming took off 0 bases at V and 2 bases at J, with 11 bases between the two ends. The DNA for the CDR3 is TGTGCCATCAGTGAGTCTTATAAGGGGACTGGGGCCAACGTCCTGACTTTC. Amino acids: CAISESYKGTGANVLTF.

CDR3 coding DNA: TGTGCCAGCAGCTCATACAGGGGAAACACCGGGGAGCTGTTTTTT. Residues: CASSSYRGNTGELFF. The rearrangement links TRBV11-2 to TRBJ2-2, with 7 bases fitting TRBD1. This CDR3 is 15 amino acids long. Germline V CDR1 and CDR2: SGHAT, FQNNGV. V lost 4 bases, J lost 2 bases, and 4 bases stayed unmatched. Full variable domain (missing parts from reference TRBV11-2 and TRBJ2-2): EAGVAQSPRYKIIEKRQSVAFWCNPISGHATLYWYQQILGQGPKLLIQFQNNGVVDDSQLPKDRFSAERLKGVDSTLKIQPAKLEDSAVYLCASSSYRGNTGELFFGEGSRLTVL.

The rearrangement uses TRBV27 and TRBJ1-1, with 9 bases aligning to TRBD1. J lost 11 bases, V lost 4 bases, and 17 bases had no gene match. The CDR3 spans 16 residues. Germline V gives CDR1 MNHEY, CDR2 SMNVEV (reference sequence). CDR3 nucleotide sequence: TGTGCCAGCAGTTCGATATCCACCACAGGGGGCAGGGGGGCTTTCTTT. This sequence encodes CASSSISTTGGRGAFF.

The V gene is TRBV13, the J gene TRBJ2-3, with TRBD1 matching 7 bases. The V and J ends lost 4 bases and 0 bases, in that order; junction bases with no gene match: 7. Germline lookup yields CDR1 PRHDT and CDR2 FYEKMQ (reference sequence). The CDR3 is made up of 16 amino acids. The CDR3 sequence: CASSSITGASTDTQYF. DNA for the CDR3: TGTGCCAGCAGCTCAATTACAGGGGCGAGCACAGATACGCAGTATTTT.

The chain uses TRBV7-7 and TRBJ2-1; 8 positions agree with TRBD1. Per the germline V gene, CDR1 is SSHAT and CDR2 is FNYEAQ (reference sequence). Germline trimming cut 5 bases from V and 7 bases from J; bases unmatched to any gene: 4. This CDR3 comprises 13 residues. The CDR3 protein is CASSPWTGNEQFF. The CDR3 DNA is TGTGCCAGCAGCCCGTGGACAGGGAATGAGCAGTTCTTC. The full variable domain, completed using reference TRBV7-7 and TRBJ2-1, is GAGVSQSPRYKVTKRGQDVTLRCDPISSHATLYWYQQALGQGPEFLTYFNYEAQPDKSGLPSDRFSAERPEGSISTLTIQRTEQRDSAMYRCASSPWTGNEQFFGPGTRLTVL.

The chain is built from TRBV6-4 and TRBJ2-3, with D possibly TRBD2 on 5 matching bases. The CDR3 length is 14 residues. The V and J ends lost 4 bases and 0 bases respectively, with 8 bases between them. Germline loops: CDR1 MRHNA, CDR2 SNTAGT. The CDR3 loop reads CASSVEASTDTQYF. The CDR3 coding sequence is TGTGCCAGCAGTGTGGAGGCTAGCACAGATACGCAGTATTTT.

V is TRBV4-1 and J is TRBJ1-5; D unresolved. CDR1 is MGHRA and CDR2 is YSYEKL in the germline V gene. V was pared by 1 base and J by 4 bases, with 5 bases between. This CDR3 contains 13 residues. The CDR3 sequence is CASSQGGNQPQHF. Written as DNA, the CDR3 is TGCGCCAGCAGCCAAGGAGGGAATCAGCCCCAGCATTTT.

V is TRBV11-2 and J is TRBJ2-7; 8 bases match TRBD2. From germline, CDR1 is SGHAT and CDR2 FQNNGV. V shed 1 base, J shed 4 bases, and the junction held 9 bases outside the gene matches. The CDR3 runs to 16 residues. The CDR3 spells CASSLGAGGFFYEQYF. CDR3 nucleotide sequence: TGTGCCAGCAGCTTAGGCGCGGGAGGTTTCTTTTACGAGCAGTACTTC.

The chain carries TRBV6-1 and TRBJ1-1; D is unresolved. The CDR3 is made up of 12 amino acids. CDR1 is MNHNS and CDR2 is SASEGT in the germline V gene. Trimming shortened V by 9 bases and J by 1 base, and 9 bases separated the two germline ends. CDR3 sequence reads: CASLLRNTEAFF. The CDR3 bases are TGTGCCAGTCTTCTTCGGAACACTGAAGCTTTCTTT.

The J gene is TRBJ2-4, the V gene TRBV2; D is ambiguous. CDR1 and CDR2 (germline): SNHLY, FYNNEI. V was clipped by 4 bases and J by 4 bases, with 14 bases between them. The CDR3 contains 15 residues. The CDR3 sequence: CASSGVRNRKNIQYF. In DNA form, the CDR3 reads TGTGCCAGCAGTGGGGTGAGGAATAGAAAAAACATTCAGTACTTC.

The chain uses TRBV2 and TRBJ2-2; TRBD2 matches at 7 bases. Germline V gene lookup returns CDR1 SNHLY and CDR2 FYNNEI. The CDR3 covers 16 residues. V gave up 4 bases and J gave up 2 bases; unmatched junction bases: 7. The CDR3 sequence: CASSGLGGGNTGELFF. In nucleotides, the CDR3 is TGTGCCAGCAGTGGATTAGGCGGGGGAAACACCGGGGAGCTGTTTTTT.

The genes are TRBV7-2 and TRBJ2-2; maybe TRBD1 (6 bases). Germline V lookup: CDR1 SGHTA, CDR2 FQGNSA. The germline V and J ends were trimmed by 1 base and 5 bases, with 11 bases remaining between them. The CDR3 covers 15 residues. The CDR3 DNA reads TGTGCCAGCAGCTTAGTGGGTGGACAGACCGGGGAGCTGTTTTTT. Translation: CASSLVGGQTGELFF.

This chain connects TRBV5-1 to TRBJ2-3; the match to TRBD2 covers 10 bases. This CDR3 spans 18 amino acids. Germline V CDR1 and CDR2: SGHRS, YFSETQ. The trim removed 0 bases at V and 2 bases at J, leaving 9 bases unmatched. CDR3 amino acids: CASSLVVGLAGDTDTQYF. DNA for the CDR3: TGCGCCAGCAGCTTGGTGGTTGGGCTAGCGGGGGACACAGATACGCAGTATTTT.

The CDR3: CASSIPGRTEAFF. CDR3 nucleotide sequence: TGTGCCAGTAGTATTCCAGGGAGGACTGAAGCTTTCTTT. V and J are TRBV19 and TRBJ1-1, with a tentative D call TRBD1 (5 bases). CDR1 is LNHDA and CDR2 is SQIVND in the germline V gene (reference sequence). The CDR3 has 13 residues. Trimming took off 3 bases at V and 5 bases at J, with 10 bases between the two ends. Full variable domain (missing parts from reference TRBV19 and TRBJ1-1): DGGITQSPKYLFRKEGQNVTLSCEQNLNHDAMYWYRQDPGQGLRLIYYSQIVNDFQKGDIAEGYSVSREKKESFPLTVTSAQKNPTAFYLCASSIPGRTEAFFGQGTRLTVV.

The V and J genes are TRBV7-2 and TRBJ2-3, with 7 positions matching TRBD2. Trimming took 3 bases from V and 0 from J; bases not matched to a gene: 3. Germline CDR1 SGHTA, CDR2 FQGNSA. The CDR3 contains 15 residues. The CDR3 reads CASSFRTRSTDTQYF. CDR3 DNA: TGTGCCAGCAGCTTTAGGACTAGGAGCACAGATACGCAGTATTTT.

The rearrangement uses TRBV7-9 and TRBJ2-1, with TRBD1 identical over 7 bases. V was clipped by 3 bases and J by 4 bases; unmatched bases: 3. There are 14 residues in the CDR3. From germline, CDR1 is SEHNR and CDR2 FQNEAQ (reference sequence). CDR3 loop: CASSFGTAYNEQFF. The CDR3 region has the DNA TGTGCCAGCAGCTTTGGGACAGCATACAATGAGCAGTTCTTC.

About this clone: Additional DNA sequences in this sample encode the identical CDR3. V is TRBV10-3 and J is TRBJ2-7; unclear D gene. Looked up from germline, CDR1 is ENHRY and CDR2 is SYGVKD. Trimming stripped 4 bases from V and 7 bases from J, with 11 bases between. The CDR3 is made up of 12 amino acids. The CDR3 here is CAISVRETEQYF. Here the CDR3 DNA reads TGTGCCATCAGTGTGCGCGAAACGGAGCAGTACTTC.